A selection of T cell receptor beta chains follows, all from one sample in a study of T cells after yellow fever vaccination. One entry per CDR3 protein, called by TCRdb with MiXCR from the 5' RACE reads. The repertoire has approximately 130,000 distinct CDR3 sequences, about 15% of them found once; the top ten carry roughly 44%. Sequenced material: CD8+ T cells sorted from PBMCs, taken 5 days after the yellow fever booster vaccination. The receptors were sampled from a man aged 18 to 29 who received the YFV17D yellow fever vaccine. Both conserved end residues are part of each CDR3. The D gene is left open where the match is weak. Clone size is given for some rows only: seen once, a few or many times, or a class if the clone is expanded.

clone size	D gene	J gene	V gene	CDR3 protein	CDR3 DNA
many	NA	TRBJ2-2	TRBV3-1	CASSQAITVTANTGELFF	TGTGCCAGCAGCCAAGCGATTACGGTGACCGCGAACACCGGGGAGCTGTTTTTT
NA	NA	TRBJ2-3	TRBV7-9	CASSLVPSTDTQYF	TGTGCCAGCAGCTTAGTCCCCAGCACAGATACGCAGTATTTT
few	NA	TRBJ2-7	TRBV6-2/TRBV6-3	CASSWPGRSSSYEQYF	TGTGCCAGCAGTTGGCCAGGGAGATCGAGCTCCTACGAGCAGTACTTC
NA	NA	TRBJ1-3	TRBV5-6	CASSLELAEGTSFGNTIYF	TGTGCCAGCAGCTTGGAGCTCGCCGAGGGCACGAGCTTTGGAAACACCATATATTTT
large	NA	TRBJ1-1	TRBV4-1	CASSQREVTEAFF	TGCGCCAGCAGCCAACGGGAAGTTACTGAAGCTTTCTTT
NA	TRBD1	TRBJ1-3	TRBV4-1	CASSQGEQGAGNTIYF	TGCGCCAGCAGCCAAGGAGAACAGGGGGCTGGAAACACCATATATTTT
few	NA	TRBJ2-4	TRBV20-1	CSATRQLTKNIQYF	TGCAGTGCAACCCGACAGCTGACCAAAAACATTCAGTACTTC
few	NA	TRBJ2-3	TRBV6-5	CASSYSNDWSTDTQYF	TGTGCCAGCAGTTACTCGAATGACTGGTCCACAGATACGCAGTATTTT
NA	TRBD2	TRBJ2-5	TRBV11-2	CASSPTPGGQETQYF	TGTGCCAGCAGCCCCACTCCGGGGGGGCAAGAGACCCAGTACTTC
NA	TRBD2	TRBJ2-5	TRBV7-9	CASSSTSGEEETQYF	TGTGCCAGCAGCTCAACTAGCGGGGAAGAAGAGACCCAGTACTTC
NA	NA	TRBJ2-1	TRBV7-2	CASSLLTEQFF	TGTGCCAGCAGCTTGCTGACTGAGCAGTTCTTC
few	TRBD2	TRBJ2-3	TRBV6-6	CASSYGRVTDTQYF	TGTGCCAGCAGTTACGGGAGGGTCACAGATACGCAGTATTTT
few	NA	TRBJ1-2	TRBV7-9	CASSLSTSFYGYTF	TGTGCCAGCAGCCTATCTACCTCTTTTTATGGCTACACCTTC
NA	NA	TRBJ2-7	TRBV13	CASSLGGGSYEQYF	TGTGCCAGCAGCTTAGGGGGGGGCTCCTACGAGCAGTACTTC